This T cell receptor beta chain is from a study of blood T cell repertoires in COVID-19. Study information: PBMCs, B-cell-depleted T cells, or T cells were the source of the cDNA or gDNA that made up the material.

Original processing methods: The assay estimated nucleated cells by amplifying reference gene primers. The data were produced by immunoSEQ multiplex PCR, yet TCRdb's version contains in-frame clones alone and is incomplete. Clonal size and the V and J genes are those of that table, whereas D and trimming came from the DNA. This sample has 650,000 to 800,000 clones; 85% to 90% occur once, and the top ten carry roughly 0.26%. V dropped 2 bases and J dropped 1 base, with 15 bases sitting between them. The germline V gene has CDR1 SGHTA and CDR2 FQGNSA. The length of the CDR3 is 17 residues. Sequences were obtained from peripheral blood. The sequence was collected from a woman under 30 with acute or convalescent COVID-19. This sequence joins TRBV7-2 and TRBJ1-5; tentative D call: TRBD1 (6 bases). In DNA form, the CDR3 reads TGTGCCAGCAGCTTAATTGTAGCAGGGGTGAGCAATCAGCCCCAGCATTTT. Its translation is CASSLIVAGVSNQPQHF.